The 15 T cell receptor beta chains presented below share a single source sample, sequenced in a study of metastatic and nonmetastatic thyroid tumors (TCRdb year 2020). The method behind the library was PCR. The instrument given in TCRdb is Illumina HiSeq 4000. Through fastp at Q25 and MiXCR, TCRdb rebuilt clones from the public reads, retaining in-frame beta chains. For this sample the table gives 21,000 or so clones, of which over 9.5% were detected only once. The biggest ten clones account for roughly 29% of the sample. None of the patients had been given any treatment before thyroid surgery. The specimen sequenced was blood. All receptors come from a female donor with papillary thyroid cancer or a benign thyroid nodule (not recorded which). Some clones in this sample may be carry-over from other donors' samples.

Within the sample, this clone is medium-sized. The genes are TRBV6-4 and TRBJ2-1; the D call may be TRBD1 or TRBD2 (5 bases each). The V and J ends lost 0 bases and 10 bases respectively, with 16 bases between them. There are 15 residues in the CDR3. The V gene's germline CDR1 is MRHNA and CDR2 SNTAGT. The CDR3 sequence is CASSDSVDTSGEQFF. The CDR3 DNA follows: TGTGCCAGCAGTGACTCTGTGGACACCAGCGGCGAGCAGTTCTTC.

This clone was counted ten times or more. V usage is TRBV10-1 and J usage is TRBJ2-5, with 9 bases lining up with TRBD2. The germline gives CDR1 WNHNN, CDR2 SYGVQD (reference sequence). The CDR3 contains 16 residues. The J segment lost 5 bases and the V segment lost 3 bases, leaving 10 bases of the junction unmatched. CDR3 nucleotide sequence: TGCGCCAGCAGTGAAGGACGCCTAGCGGGAATGGAGACCCAGTACTTC. It codes for CASSEGRLAGMETQYF.

This clone showed up many times. V usage is TRBV20-1 and J usage is TRBJ1-2; 7 nucleotides match TRBD1. The CDR3 totals 13 residues. From germline, CDR1 is DFQATT and CDR2 SNEGSKA (reference sequence). The V gene end was trimmed by 0 bases and the J gene end by 6 bases; junction bases not matched to a gene: 4. For the CDR3, the DNA is TGCAGTGCTAGAGATTTAGGGGGCAATGGCTACACCTTC. The encoded protein is CSARDLGGNGYTF.

By share of the sample, this clone is medium-sized. The gene calls are TRBV6-1 and TRBJ1-1; no reliable D call. V lost 5 bases and J 4 bases, leaving 11 bases between the germline ends. CDR1 is MNHNS and CDR2 is SASEGT in the germline V gene. The CDR3 covers 13 residues. Here the CDR3 DNA reads TGTGCCAGCAGTTCCGACTTGGTCACTGAAGCTTTCTTT. Translation gives CASSSDLVTEAFF.

About this clone: Given a much more abundant clone one base away, this may be a read error. The V gene is TRBV7-8, the J gene TRBJ1-1, with no clear D. The CDR3 length is 15 residues. The germline V gene encodes CDR1 SGHVS and CDR2 FQNEAQ. The CDR3 loop is CASRRGEIMNTEALF. The CDR3, as DNA: TGTGCCAGCCGCCGCGGGGAGATTATGAACACTGAAGCTCTCTTT.

In this sample, this clone turned up many times. The rearrangement uses TRBV10-1 and TRBJ2-7; D is possibly TRBD1 (6 bases). CDR3 size: 18 residues. The V and J ends lost 0 bases and 5 bases respectively, with 23 bases between them. The germline gives CDR1 WNHNN, CDR2 SYGVQD (reference sequence). CDR3: CASSESGLRGQSPDEQYF. The DNA for the CDR3 is TGCGCCAGCAGTGAGTCGGGTTTACGTGGACAGAGTCCGGACGAGCAGTACTTC.

This clone has ten or more counts. Other nucleotide sequences in the sample specify the same CDR3. The chain recombines TRBV20-1 with TRBJ1-4; D not certain. Germline-derived CDR1 and CDR2 are DFQATT and SNEGSKA (reference sequence). This CDR3 is 16 amino acids long. The V end was cut by 0 bases, the J end by 7 bases, with 18 bases between. CDR3 protein: CSARDTGGYDLEKLFF. The CDR3 bases are TGCAGTGCTAGAGATACCGGCGGGTACGATCTTGAAAAACTGTTTTTT.

V gene TRBV5-6 combines with J gene TRBJ1-1, with 7 positions matching TRBD1. The CDR3 is made up of 15 amino acids. Germline V gene sequence: CDR1 SGHDT, CDR2 YYEEEE. V was pared by 2 bases and J by 2 bases, with 6 bases of the junction left unmatched. This chain's CDR3 is CASSLTGTANTEAFF. The CDR3 nucleotides are TGTGCCAGCAGCTTAACCGGGACAGCCAACACTGAAGCTTTCTTT.

To note about this clone: A much larger clone differs from this one at a single base, so this may be a read error. This chain joins TRBV20-1 and TRBJ2-3; D is possibly TRBD1 (5 bases). Germline assignment: CDR1 DFQATT and CDR2 SNEGSKA (reference sequence). This CDR3 contains 12 residues. The CDR3: CSVQVGTDRQYF. CDR3 coding DNA: TGCAGTGTACAGGTCGGCACAGATAGGCAGTATTTT.

This clone was picked up many times. The chain employs TRBV20-1 and TRBJ2-7; TRBD2 matches 7 bases. The CDR3 totals 12 residues. CDR1 is DFQATT, CDR2 SNEGSKA, per germline (reference sequence). J lost 3 bases, V lost 5 bases, and 4 bases had no gene match. CDR3: CSAAGTNYEQYF. DNA of the CDR3: TGCAGTGCTGCCGGGACTAACTACGAGCAGTACTTC.

As to this clone: A much larger clone lies one base from this, so it may be a read error. The chain links TRBV4-1 to TRBJ2-5, with 8 bases fitting TRBD1. The CDR3 has 16 amino acids. Germline V gene data show CDR1 as MGHRA and CDR2 as YSYEKL. The V gene end was trimmed by 7 bases and the J gene end by 4 bases; junction bases not matched to a gene: 14. CDR3 bases: TGCGCCAGCACCTACCAGGGGGCGGCATCTGGAGAGACCCAGTACTTC. Its translation is CASTYQGAASGETQYF.

This clone was detected many times. The chain couples TRBV28 to TRBJ2-1; D is possibly TRBD1 (5 bases). V dropped 4 bases and J dropped 8 bases, with 18 bases sitting between them. The CDR3 totals 15 residues. Germline lookup yields CDR1 MDHEN and CDR2 SYDVKM. The CDR3 region is CASSSYTEKGYEQFF. CDR3 sequence (DNA): TGTGCCAGCAGTTCATACACGGAGAAGGGGTATGAGCAGTTCTTC.

This clone was counted between two and nine times. Sequence at one end of the junction differs from germline and may be a read error. This rearrangement joins TRBV27 to TRBJ2-7; 8 nucleotides align to TRBD1. The CDR3 totals 16 residues. CDR1 and CDR2 (germline): MNHEY, SMNVEV (reference sequence). CDR3: CDSSSNRGYNSYEQYF. The CDR3 nucleotides are TGTGACAGCAGTTCCAACAGGGGGTACAACTCCTACGAGCAGTACTTC.

This clone has a count of ten or more. This chain's CDR3 is CASSLQRTASYEQYF. For the CDR3, the DNA is TGTGCCAGCAGCTTACAACGGACTGCTTCCTACGAGCAGTACTTC. The V call is TRBV7-2, the J call TRBJ2-7, with D perhaps TRBD2 (5 bases). Trimming removed 2 bases at V and 1 base at J, with 12 bases between. CDR3 size: 15 residues. Germline loops: CDR1 SGHTA, CDR2 FQGNSA.

The rearrangement links TRBV25-1 to TRBJ2-5, with D possibly matching TRBD2 (5 bases). The CDR3 covers 14 residues. Trimming took 6 bases from V and 1 from J, leaving 12 bases between them. Per germline, CDR1 MGHDK and CDR2 SYGVNS. CDR3 in amino acids: CASRTSRAQETQYF. In nucleotides, the CDR3 is TGTGCCAGCAGGACGTCGAGGGCCCAAGAGACCCAGTACTTC.